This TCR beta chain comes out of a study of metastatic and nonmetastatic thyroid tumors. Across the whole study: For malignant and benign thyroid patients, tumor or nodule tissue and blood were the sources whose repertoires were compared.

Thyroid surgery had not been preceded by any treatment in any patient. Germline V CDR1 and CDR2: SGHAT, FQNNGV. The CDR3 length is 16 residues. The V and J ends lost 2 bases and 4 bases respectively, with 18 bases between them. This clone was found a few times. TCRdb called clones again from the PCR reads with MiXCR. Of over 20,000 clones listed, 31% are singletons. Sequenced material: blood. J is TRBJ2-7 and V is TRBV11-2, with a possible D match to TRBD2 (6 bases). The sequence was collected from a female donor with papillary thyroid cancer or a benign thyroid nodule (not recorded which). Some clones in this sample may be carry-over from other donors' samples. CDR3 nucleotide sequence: TGTGCCAGCAGCTTATGGGGTGCCGGGACTTCGTACGAGCAGTACTTC. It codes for CASSLWGAGTSYEQYF. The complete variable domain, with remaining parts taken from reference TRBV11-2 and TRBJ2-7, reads EAGVAQSPRYKIIEKRQSVAFWCNPISGHATLYWYQQILGQGPKLLIQFQNNGVVDDSQLPKDRFSAERLKGVDSTLKIQPAKLEDSAVYLCASSLWGAGTSYEQYFGPGTRLTVT.